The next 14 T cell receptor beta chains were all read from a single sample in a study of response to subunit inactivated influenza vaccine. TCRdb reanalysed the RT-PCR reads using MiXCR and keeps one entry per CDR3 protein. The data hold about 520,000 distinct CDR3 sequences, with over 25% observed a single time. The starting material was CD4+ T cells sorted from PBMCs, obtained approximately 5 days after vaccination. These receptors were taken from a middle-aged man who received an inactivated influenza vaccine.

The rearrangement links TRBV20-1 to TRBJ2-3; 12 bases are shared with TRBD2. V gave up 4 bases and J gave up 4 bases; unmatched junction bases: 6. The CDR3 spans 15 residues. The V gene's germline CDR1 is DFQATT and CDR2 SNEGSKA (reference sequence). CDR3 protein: CSAIRLAGEPDTQYF. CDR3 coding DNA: TGCAGTGCTATCCGACTAGCGGGAGAACCAGATACGCAGTATTTT.

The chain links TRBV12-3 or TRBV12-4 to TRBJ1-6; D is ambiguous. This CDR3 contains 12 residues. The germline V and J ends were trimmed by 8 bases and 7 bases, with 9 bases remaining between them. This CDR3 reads CASALPNSPLHF. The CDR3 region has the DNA TGTGCCAGCGCCCTGCCGAATTCACCCCTCCACTTT.

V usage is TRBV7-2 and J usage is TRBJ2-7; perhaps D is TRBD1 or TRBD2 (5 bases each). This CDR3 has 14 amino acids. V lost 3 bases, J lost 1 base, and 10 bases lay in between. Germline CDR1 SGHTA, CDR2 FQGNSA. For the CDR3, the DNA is TGTGCCAGCAGCTTGACGAGGGGATCCTACGAGCAGTACTTC. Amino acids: CASSLTRGSYEQYF.

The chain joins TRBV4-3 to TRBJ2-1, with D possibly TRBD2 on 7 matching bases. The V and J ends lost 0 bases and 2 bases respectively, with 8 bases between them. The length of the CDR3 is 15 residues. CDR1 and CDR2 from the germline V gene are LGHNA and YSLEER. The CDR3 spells CASSQERGPYNEQFF. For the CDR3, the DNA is TGCGCCAGCAGCCAAGAGCGGGGGCCCTACAATGAGCAGTTCTTC.

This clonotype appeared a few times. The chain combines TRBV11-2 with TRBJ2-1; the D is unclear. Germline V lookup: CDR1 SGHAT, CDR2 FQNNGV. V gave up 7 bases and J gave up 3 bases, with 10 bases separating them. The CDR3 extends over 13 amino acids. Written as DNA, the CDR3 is TGTGCCAGCAACCCCGGGCGCTACAATGAGCAGTTCTTC. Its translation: CASNPGRYNEQFF. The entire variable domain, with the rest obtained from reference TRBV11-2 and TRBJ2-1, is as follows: EAGVAQSPRYKIIEKRQSVAFWCNPISGHATLYWYQQILGQGPKLLIQFQNNGVVDDSQLPKDRFSAERLKGVDSTLKIQPAKLEDSAVYLCASNPGRYNEQFFGPGTRLTVL.

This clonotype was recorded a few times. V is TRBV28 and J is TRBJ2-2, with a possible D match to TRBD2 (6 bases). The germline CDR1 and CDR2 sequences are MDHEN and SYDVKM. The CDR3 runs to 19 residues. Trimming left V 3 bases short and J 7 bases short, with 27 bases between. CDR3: CASSFPGLLRGAGLGELFF. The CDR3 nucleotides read TGTGCCAGCAGTTTCCCGGGACTTCTTCGAGGGGCGGGACTCGGGGAGCTGTTTTTT.

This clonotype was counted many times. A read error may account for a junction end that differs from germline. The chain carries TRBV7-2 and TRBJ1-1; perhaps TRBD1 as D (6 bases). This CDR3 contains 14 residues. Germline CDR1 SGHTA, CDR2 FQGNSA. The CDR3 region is CASSFGGVNTEAFF. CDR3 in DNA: TGCGCCAGCAGCTTTGGGGGCGTGAACACTGAAGCTTTCTTT.

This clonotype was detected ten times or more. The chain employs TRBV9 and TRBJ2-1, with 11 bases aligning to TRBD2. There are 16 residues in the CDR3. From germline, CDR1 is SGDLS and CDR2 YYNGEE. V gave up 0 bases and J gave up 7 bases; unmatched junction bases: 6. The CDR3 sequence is CASSVAALAGVNEQFF. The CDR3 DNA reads TGTGCCAGCAGCGTAGCTGCACTAGCGGGAGTAAATGAGCAGTTCTTC. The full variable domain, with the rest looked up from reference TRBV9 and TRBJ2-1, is DSGVTQTPKHLITATGQRVTLRCSPRSGDLSVYWYQQSLDQGLQFLIQYYNGEERAKGNILERFSAQQFPDLHSELNLSSLELGDSALYFCASSVAALAGVNEQFFGPGTRLTVL.

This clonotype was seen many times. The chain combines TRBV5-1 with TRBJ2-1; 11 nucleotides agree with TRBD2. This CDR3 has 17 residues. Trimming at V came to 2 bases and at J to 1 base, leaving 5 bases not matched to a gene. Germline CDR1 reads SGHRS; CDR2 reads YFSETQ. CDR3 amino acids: CASSLPIAGGSYNEQFF. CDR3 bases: TGCGCCAGCAGCTTACCCATAGCGGGAGGGTCCTACAATGAGCAGTTCTTC. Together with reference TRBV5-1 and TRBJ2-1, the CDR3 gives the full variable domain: KAGVTQTPRYLIKTRGQQVTLSCSPISGHRSVSWYQQTPGQGLQFLFEYFSETQRNKGNFPGRFSGRQFSNSRSEMNVSTLELGDSALYLCASSLPIAGGSYNEQFFGPGTRLTVL.

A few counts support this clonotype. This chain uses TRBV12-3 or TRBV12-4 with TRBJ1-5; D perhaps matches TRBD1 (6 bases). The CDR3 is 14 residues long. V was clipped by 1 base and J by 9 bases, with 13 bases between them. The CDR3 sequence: CASSLGSGGTPQHF. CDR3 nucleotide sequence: TGTGCCAGCAGTTTAGGGTCCGGGGGCACGCCCCAGCATTTT.

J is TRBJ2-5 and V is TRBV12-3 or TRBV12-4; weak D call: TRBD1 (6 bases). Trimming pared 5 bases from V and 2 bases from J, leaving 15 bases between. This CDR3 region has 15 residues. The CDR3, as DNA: TGTGCCAGCAGTCCTGGACAGACGGGGCAAGAGACCCAGTACTTC. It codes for CASSPGQTGQETQYF.

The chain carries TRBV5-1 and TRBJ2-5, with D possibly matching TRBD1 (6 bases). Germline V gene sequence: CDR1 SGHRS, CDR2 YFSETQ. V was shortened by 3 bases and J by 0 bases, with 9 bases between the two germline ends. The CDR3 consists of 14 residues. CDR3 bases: TGCGCCAGCAGCTCAACAGGGTACCAAGAGACCCAGTACTTC. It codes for CASSSTGYQETQYF.

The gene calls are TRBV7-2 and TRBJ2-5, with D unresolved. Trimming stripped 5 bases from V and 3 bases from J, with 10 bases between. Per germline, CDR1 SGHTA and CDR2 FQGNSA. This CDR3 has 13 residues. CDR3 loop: CASSQANKETQYF. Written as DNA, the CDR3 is TGTGCCAGCAGCCAAGCGAATAAAGAGACCCAGTACTTC.

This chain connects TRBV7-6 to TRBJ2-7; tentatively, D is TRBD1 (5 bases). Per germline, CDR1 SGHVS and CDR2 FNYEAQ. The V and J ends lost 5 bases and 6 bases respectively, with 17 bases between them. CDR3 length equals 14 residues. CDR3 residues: CASSPLVQGGEQYF. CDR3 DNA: TGTGCCAGCAGCCCGTTGGTCCAGGGCGGCGAGCAGTACTTC.